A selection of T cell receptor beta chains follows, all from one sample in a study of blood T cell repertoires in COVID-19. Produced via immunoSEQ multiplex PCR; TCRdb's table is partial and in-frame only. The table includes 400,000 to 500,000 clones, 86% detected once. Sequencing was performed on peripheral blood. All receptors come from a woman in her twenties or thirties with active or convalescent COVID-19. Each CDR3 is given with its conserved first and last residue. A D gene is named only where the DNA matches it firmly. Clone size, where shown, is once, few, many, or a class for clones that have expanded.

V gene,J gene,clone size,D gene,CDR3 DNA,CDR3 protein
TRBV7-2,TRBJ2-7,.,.,TGTGCCAGCAGCTTATCTGACAGGGGAGGGTCCTACGAGCAGTACTTC,CASSLSDRGGSYEQYF
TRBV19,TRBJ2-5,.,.,TGTGCCAGTACCGTGGCGGGGGCGGGGCGTCAAGAGACCCAGTACTTC,CASTVAGAGRQETQYF
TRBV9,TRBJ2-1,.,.,TGTGCCAGCAGCGTAGCGGGGAACTACAATGAGCAGTTCTTC,CASSVAGNYNEQFF
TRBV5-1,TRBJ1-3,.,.,TGCGCCAGCAGCGCCCAAGGGGTATTAGACACCATATATTTT,CASSAQGVLDTIYF
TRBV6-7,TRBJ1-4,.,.,TGTGCCAGCAGTTACTCGGTGGCGGATCGGAATGAAAAACTGTTTTTT,CASSYSVADRNEKLFF
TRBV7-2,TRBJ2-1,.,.,TGTGCCAGCAGCCTTCCGGGACTTTTCGAGGAGCAGTTCTTC,CASSLPGLFEEQFF
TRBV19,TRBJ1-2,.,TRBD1,TGTGCCAGTAGTATTGGGGACAGGACTGCCAGGTATGGCTACACCTTC,CASSIGDRTARYGYTF
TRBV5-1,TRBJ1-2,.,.,TGCGCCAGCAGCGCCGACAGATTAACTAACTATGGCTACACCTTC,CASSADRLTNYGYTF
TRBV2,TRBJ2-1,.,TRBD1,TGTGCCAGCAGGGTAACAGGGGGCCGCCTCCAGGATGAGCAGTTCTTC,CASRVTGGRLQDEQFF
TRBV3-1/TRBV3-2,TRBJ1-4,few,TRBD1,TGTGCCAGCAGCCCTTATAGGACAGGGGGCTTTGAAAAACTGTTTTTT,CASSPYRTGGFEKLFF
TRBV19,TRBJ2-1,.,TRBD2,TGTGCCAGTAGTATAGTCCCTAGCGGCAATGAGCAGTTCTTC,CASSIVPSGNEQFF
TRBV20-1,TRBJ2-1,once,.,TGCAGTGCTCGGGACTACAATGAGCAGTTCTTC,CSARDYNEQFF
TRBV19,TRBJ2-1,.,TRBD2,TGTGCCAGTAGTAAAAAAGGACTAGCGGGAGGCATGGGTGAGCAGTTCTTC,CASSKKGLAGGMGEQFF
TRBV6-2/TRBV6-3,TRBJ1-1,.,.,TGTGCCAGCAGTTTGGCGGTTGAAGCTTTCTTT,CASSLAVEAFF
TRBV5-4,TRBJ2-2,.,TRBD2,TGTGCCAGCAGCTCTAGCGGAGACCTCACCGGGGAGCTGTTTTTT,CASSSSGDLTGELFF
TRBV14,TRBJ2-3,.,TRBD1,TGTGCCAGCAGCCACGCGGACAGGGGGCGCACAGATACGCAGTATTTT,CASSHADRGRTDTQYF
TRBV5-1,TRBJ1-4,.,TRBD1,TGCGCCAGCAGCGGGGACAGGGTATCTAATGAAAAACTGTTTTTT,CASSGDRVSNEKLFF
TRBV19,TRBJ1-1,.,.,TGTGCCAGTAGTATGGCAGGCTTGAACACTGAAGCTTTCTTT,CASSMAGLNTEAFF
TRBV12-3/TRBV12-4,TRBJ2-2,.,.,TGTGCCAGCAGTTTAACAGGGTTGCTGTTTTTT,CASSLTGLLFF
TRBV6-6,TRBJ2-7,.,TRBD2,TGTGCCAGCAGTTACTCCCTAGCGGGAGGGCTCAACGAGCAGTACTTC,CASSYSLAGGLNEQYF
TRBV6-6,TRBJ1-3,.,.,TGTGCCAGCAGTTACGGTAGCTCTGGAAACACCATATATTTT,CASSYGSSGNTIYF
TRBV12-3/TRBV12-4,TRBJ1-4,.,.,TGTGCCAGCAGGGAGGGAACTGGGGAGGTGTTTTTT,CASREGTGEVFF
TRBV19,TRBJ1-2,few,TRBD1,TGTGCCAGTAGTATAGATCCCGGACAGGGATTCTATGGCTACACCTTC,CASSIDPGQGFYGYTF
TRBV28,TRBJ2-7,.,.,TGTGCCAGCAGTTTCACGGGGGCCTACGAGCAGTACTTC,CASSFTGAYEQYF
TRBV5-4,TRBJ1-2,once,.,TGTGCCAGCAGCACTACAGGGACGGCTTATGGCTACACCTTC,CASSTTGTAYGYTF
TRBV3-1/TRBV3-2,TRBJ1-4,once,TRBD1,TGTGCCAGCAGCCAACCTTCCGGGGACAGAACTAATGAAAAACTGTTTTTT,CASSQPSGDRTNEKLFF
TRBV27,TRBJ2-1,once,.,TGTGCCAGCAGTTTAGGGCCCGCCCTCTACAATGAGCAGTTCTTC,CASSLGPALYNEQFF
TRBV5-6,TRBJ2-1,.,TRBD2,TGTGCCAGCAGCTCGACCTCTAGCGGCGAGGTTGGATATGAGCAGTTCTTC,CASSSTSSGEVGYEQFF
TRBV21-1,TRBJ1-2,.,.,TGTGCCAGCAGCAAAAGGGACACAGGCTATAACTATGGCTACACCTTC,CASSKRDTGYNYGYTF
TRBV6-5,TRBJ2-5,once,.,TGTGCCAGCTCGGACAGTAAAGAGACCCAGTACTTC,CASSDSKETQYF
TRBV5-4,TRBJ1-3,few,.,TGTGCCAGCAGCTTGGGAGGGATGGGCTCTGGAAACACCATATATTTT,CASSLGGMGSGNTIYF
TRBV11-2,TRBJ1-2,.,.,TGTGCCAGCAGCTTAGCGGGGAACTATGGCTACACCTTC,CASSLAGNYGYTF
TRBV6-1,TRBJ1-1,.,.,TGTGCCAGCAGTGAACTTCCGAACACTGAAGCTTTCTTT,CASSELPNTEAFF
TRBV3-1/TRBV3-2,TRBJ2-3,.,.,TGTGCCAGCAGCCATAAAGCATCAGATACGCAGTATTTT,CASSHKASDTQYF
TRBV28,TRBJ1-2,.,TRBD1,TGTGCCAGCAGTCAAACAGGGGCATATGGCTACACCTTC,CASSQTGAYGYTF
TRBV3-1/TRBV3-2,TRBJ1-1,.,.,TGTGCCAGCAGTCACTATTCTGAAGCTTTCTTT,CASSHYSEAFF